The 25 T cell receptor beta chains given below trace back to one sample, sequenced in a study of CD8 T cells in Susac syndrome. With random hexamers, roughly 0.5 to 1 ug RNA was reverse transcribed. TCRdb ran MiXCR on the immunoSEQ multiplex PCR reads and lists one entry per CDR3 protein. The sample gives tens of thousands of distinct CDR3 sequences, less than 95% of which show up once; around 0.4% is in the top ten. Sequences were obtained from CD8+ T cells from PBMCs. These TCRs come from a human donor with multiple sclerosis.

The chain joins TRBV29-1 to TRBJ1-2; D is perhaps TRBD1 (5 bases). V lost 0 bases, J lost 3 bases, and 17 bases lay in between. This CDR3 is built from 16 residues. Germline CDR1 SQVTM, CDR2 ANQGSEA. CDR3 bases: TGCAGCGTTGAAGATCGACTGGGGCAGGGAGACTATGGCTACACCTTC. Protein product: CSVEDRLGQGDYGYTF.

J is TRBJ1-2 and V is TRBV15; 7 bases align to TRBD1. Germline trimming cut 2 bases from V and 4 bases from J; bases unmatched to any gene: 7. This CDR3 has 15 residues. CDR1 and CDR2 (germline): LNHNV, YYDKDF (reference sequence). The CDR3 is CATSRTSQGVYGYTF. CDR3 DNA sequence: TGTGCCACCAGCAGAACCAGCCAGGGGGTCTATGGCTACACCTTC. Full variable domain (missing parts from reference TRBV15 and TRBJ1-2): DAMVIQNPRYQVTQFGKPVTLSCSQTLNHNVMYWYQQKSSQAPKLLFHYYDKDFNNEADTPDNFQSRRPNTSFCFLDIRSPGLGDTAMYLCATSRTSQGVYGYTFGSGTRLTVV.

The CDR3 is CASTWTGTSEQYF. CDR3 DNA sequence: TGTGCCAGCACCTGGACAGGGACGAGTGAGCAGTACTTC. V is TRBV25-1 and J is TRBJ2-7; TRBD1 matches at 8 bases. The CDR3 runs 13 residues. Germline V gives CDR1 MGHDK, CDR2 SYGVNS. Unmatched junction bases numbered 9, after V lost 7 bases and J lost 7 bases.

The J gene is TRBJ2-1, the V gene TRBV7-3; no clear D. V shed 5 bases and J shed 3 bases, with 8 bases lying between them. The CDR3 totals 13 residues. The germline gives CDR1 SGHTA, CDR2 FQGTGA. As DNA, the CDR3 is TGTGCCAGCAGCAGCCGCGTCTACAATGAGCAGTTCTTC. It encodes CASSSRVYNEQFF. Together with reference TRBV7-3 and TRBJ2-1, the CDR3 gives the full variable domain: GAGVSQTPSNKVTEKGKYVELRCDPISGHTALYWYRQSLGQGPEFLIYFQGTGAADDSGLPNDRFFAVRPEGSVSTLKIQRTERGDSAVYLCASSSRVYNEQFFGPGTRLTVL.

The chain couples TRBV14 to TRBJ1-2, with 9 positions matching TRBD1. The CDR3 is 15 amino acids. CDR1 is SGHDN and CDR2 is FVKESK in the germline V gene. V was clipped by 0 bases and J by 8 bases; unmatched bases: 7. In nucleotides, the CDR3 is TGTGCCAGCAGCCAAGAGATGGGACAGGGATGGGGCTACACCTTC. Residues: CASSQEMGQGWGYTF.

J is TRBJ1-2 and V is TRBV5-1; D is possibly TRBD1 (5 bases). Germline loops: CDR1 SGHRS, CDR2 YFSETQ. The V gene lost 0 bases and the J gene lost 4 bases, with 16 bases spanning the gap. The CDR3 is 16 amino acids. The CDR3 sequence: CASSLAGQELSYGYTF. Written as DNA, the CDR3 is TGCGCCAGCAGCTTGGCAGGGCAGGAGCTTTCCTATGGCTACACCTTC.

The rearrangement uses TRBV20-1 and TRBJ2-1, with 7 bases lining up with TRBD2. The CDR3 spans 16 residues. The germline V gene encodes CDR1 DFQATT and CDR2 SNEGSKA (reference sequence). J was trimmed by 1 base and V by 0 bases; bases with no gene match: 6. The CDR3 DNA reads as TGCAGTGCTAGAGATCAGGCGGGAGTATCCTACAATGAGCAGTTCTTC. It encodes CSARDQAGVSYNEQFF.

The CDR3 loop is CASSETSGYRQETQYF. CDR3 bases: TGTGCCAGCAGTGAAACTAGCGGGTACCGCCAAGAGACCCAGTACTTC. The gene calls are TRBV2 and TRBJ2-5; 9 positions agree with TRBD2. V gave up 2 bases and J gave up 1 base; unmatched junction bases: 5. CDR3 size: 16 residues. CDR1 is SNHLY and CDR2 is FYNNEI in the germline V gene.

A remark on this clonotype: The germline gene is not matched at one end of the junction; a read error may be the cause. J is TRBJ1-5 and V is TRBV7-8; D call uncertain. This CDR3 has 16 amino acids. The germline gives CDR1 SGHVS, CDR2 FQNEAQ. The CDR3 nucleotides read TGTGCCAGCAGCTTATTGGTGACATCTAGCTATCAGCCCCAGCATTTT. It yields the protein CASSLLVTSSYQPQHF.

The gene calls are TRBV5-1 and TRBJ2-1; 9 nucleotides align to TRBD1. The CDR3 is made up of 16 amino acids. Germline trimming cut 0 bases from V and 7 bases from J; bases unmatched to any gene: 8. Looked up from germline, CDR1 is SGHRS and CDR2 is YFSETQ. CDR3 protein: CASSLADRGGRNEQFF. CDR3 sequence (DNA): TGCGCCAGCAGCTTGGCGGACAGGGGAGGCCGGAATGAGCAGTTCTTC.

This chain links TRBV5-1 with TRBJ1-1; no definite D call. Germline-derived CDR1 and CDR2 are SGHRS and YFSETQ. The CDR3 consists of 15 residues. The V gene lost 5 bases and the J gene lost 0 bases, with 14 bases spanning the gap. The CDR3 sequence is CASRDSVSLNTEAFF. The CDR3 nucleotides are TGCGCCAGCAGGGATAGTGTCAGCCTGAACACTGAAGCTTTCTTT.

V usage is TRBV29-1 and J usage is TRBJ2-2, with D maybe TRBD2 (5 bases). This CDR3 region has 13 residues. In germline, CDR1 is SQVTM, CDR2 ANQGSEA. Between the trimmed V and J ends, which lost 7 bases and 2 bases, there was a span of 11 bases. CDR3 region: CSAGGGNTGELFF. The CDR3 DNA reads TGCAGCGCCGGAGGCGGCAACACCGGGGAGCTGTTTTTT.

This chain joins TRBV7-9 and TRBJ2-3; D perhaps matches TRBD2 (5 bases). Trimming left V 7 bases short and J 0 bases short, with 14 bases between. The germline gives CDR1 SEHNR, CDR2 FQNEAQ (reference sequence). The CDR3 runs to 15 residues. CDR3 sequence reads: CASNLGLSSTDTQYF. CDR3 DNA sequence: TGTGCCAGCAACCTTGGACTTTCTAGCACAGATACGCAGTATTTT.

This clonotype was detected only once. The gene calls are TRBV4-1 and TRBJ2-1; no clear D gene. This CDR3 is 14 amino acids long. Trimming took off 1 base at V and 8 bases at J, with 12 bases between the two ends. The germline CDR1 and CDR2 sequences are MGHRA and YSYEKL. CDR3 loop: CASSQVQGFDEQFF. CDR3 nucleotide sequence: TGCGCCAGCAGCCAAGTACAAGGGTTCGATGAGCAGTTCTTC.

The CDR3, as DNA: TGCAGCGTTGAAGGGGACGGGGGCGAGGACACTGAAGCTTTCTTT. Its translation: CSVEGDGGEDTEAFF. The chain couples TRBV29-1 to TRBJ1-1; D may be TRBD1 (6 bases). Germline CDR1 and CDR2: SQVTM and ANQGSEA. Trimming left V 1 base short and J 3 bases short, with 15 bases between. The CDR3 consists of 15 residues.

This chain links TRBV7-9 with TRBJ1-2; D unresolved. Trimming stripped 1 base from V and 1 base from J, with 4 bases between. This CDR3 is 13 amino acids long. The germline gives CDR1 SEHNR, CDR2 FQNEAQ (reference sequence). DNA of the CDR3: TGTGCCAGCAGCTTAGAACGTAACTATGGCTACACCTTC. Translation: CASSLERNYGYTF.

The gene calls are TRBV3-1 and TRBJ2-1; 8 positions agree with TRBD2. Germline V gives CDR1 LGHDT, CDR2 YNNKEL (reference sequence). Losses at the gene ends were 4 bases for V and 0 bases for J; bases not matched to a gene: 8. The CDR3 is made up of 17 amino acids. The CDR3 DNA follows: TGTGCCAGCAGCCCCCGGACTAGCTCCTACTCCTACAATGAGCAGTTCTTC. Residues: CASSPRTSSYSYNEQFF.

This sequence joins TRBV19 and TRBJ1-5; possible D gene TRBD1, 5 bases. V was shortened by 5 bases and J by 6 bases, with 14 bases between the two germline ends. The CDR3 totals 14 residues. CDR1 is LNHDA and CDR2 is SQIVND in the germline V gene (reference sequence). The CDR3 loop reads CASSVRDAFQPQHF. The CDR3 DNA reads as TGTGCCAGTAGTGTCCGGGACGCTTTTCAGCCCCAGCATTTT.

This clonotype was observed once. The chain recombines TRBV4-1 with TRBJ1-1; D gene uncertain. V lost 4 bases, J lost 0 bases, and 12 bases lay in between. From germline, CDR1 is MGHRA and CDR2 YSYEKL. The CDR3 is 15 residues long. CDR3 DNA: TGCGCCAGCAGCCGGGAGTGGTTAATGAACACTGAAGCTTTCTTT. This translates into CASSREWLMNTEAFF.

The chain carries TRBV13 and TRBJ2-3, with D tentatively TRBD1 (7 bases). V lost 0 bases and J lost 8, with 12 bases in between. The CDR3 sequence is 14 residues long. Germline assignment: CDR1 PRHDT and CDR2 FYEKMQ (reference sequence). CDR3 DNA sequence: TGTGCCAGCAGCTTAGGACAGGGGCGGGGTACGCAGTATTTT. Protein sequence: CASSLGQGRGTQYF. Filled out from reference TRBV13 and TRBJ2-3, the complete variable domain reads AAGVIQSPRHLIKEKRETATLKCYPIPRHDTVYWYQQGPGQDPQFLISFYEKMQSDKGSIPDRFSAQQFSDYHSELNMSSLELGDSALYFCASSLGQGRGTQYFGPGTRLTVL.

CDR3 DNA: TGTGCCAGCAGCCAAACTATACTAGCGGAGCTTCTCAATGAGCAGTTCTTC. Amino acids: CASSQTILAELLNEQFF. This chain connects TRBV3-1 to TRBJ2-1; 8 bases map to TRBD2. V was pared by 2 bases and J by 6 bases, with 12 bases of the junction left unmatched. The CDR3 has 17 amino acids. Germline V gene data show CDR1 as LGHDT and CDR2 as YNNKEL (reference sequence).

The chain couples TRBV29-1 to TRBJ1-2; D unclear. Germline-derived CDR1 and CDR2 are SQVTM and ANQGSEA. Between the trimmed V and J ends, which lost 1 base and 3 bases, there was a span of 3 bases. CDR3 length: 11 residues. For the CDR3, the DNA is TGCAGCGTTGAAGGACACTATGGCTACACCTTC. Its translation is CSVEGHYGYTF.

This chain links TRBV6-1 with TRBJ1-5; D is perhaps TRBD1 (6 bases). CDR3 length: 15 residues. Trimming pared 6 bases from V and 1 base from J, leaving 13 bases between. Germline values: CDR1 MNHNS, CDR2 SASEGT. This CDR3 reads CASRINRVSNQPQHF. The CDR3 region has the DNA TGTGCCAGCAGGATTAACAGGGTCAGCAATCAGCCCCAGCATTTT.

V is TRBV29-1 and J is TRBJ2-7; maybe TRBD1 (5 bases). The CDR3 extends over 14 amino acids. The V and J ends lost 4 bases and 2 bases respectively, with 15 bases between them. In germline, CDR1 is SQVTM, CDR2 ANQGSEA. CDR3 residues: CSVGPRDSTYEQYF. The DNA of the CDR3 is TGCAGCGTTGGACCCCGCGACAGTACCTACGAGCAGTACTTC.

V is TRBV12-3 or TRBV12-4 and J is TRBJ1-5, with 8 bases lining up with TRBD1. This CDR3 is 14 amino acids long. V dropped 4 bases and J dropped 5; count of bases not matched to a gene: 4. CDR3 nucleotide sequence: TGTGCCAGCAGTTGGGGACAGGTTGATCAGCCCCAGCATTTT. It translates to CASSWGQVDQPQHF.